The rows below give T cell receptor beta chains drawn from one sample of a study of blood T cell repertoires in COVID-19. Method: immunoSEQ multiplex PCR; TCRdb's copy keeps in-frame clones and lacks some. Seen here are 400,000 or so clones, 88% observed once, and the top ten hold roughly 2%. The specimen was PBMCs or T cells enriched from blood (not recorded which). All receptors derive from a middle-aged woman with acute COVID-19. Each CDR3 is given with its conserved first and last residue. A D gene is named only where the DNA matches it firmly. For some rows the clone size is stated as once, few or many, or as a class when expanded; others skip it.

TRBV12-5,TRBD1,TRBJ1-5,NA,CASAFLYSDRGGQPQHF,TGTGCTAGTGCTTTTCTTTACTCGGACAGGGGAGGTCAGCCCCAGCATTTT
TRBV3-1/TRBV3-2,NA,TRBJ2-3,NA,CASSQRTGNTDTQYF,TGTGCCAGCAGCCAAAGAACAGGGAATACAGATACGCAGTATTTT
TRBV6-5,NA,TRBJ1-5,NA,CASSLSQPQHF,TGTGCCAGCAGTCTCAGTCAGCCCCAGCATTTT
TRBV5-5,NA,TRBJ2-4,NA,CASSLAAGVVKNIQYF,TGTGCCAGCAGCTTGGCGGCAGGGGTGGTCAAAAACATTCAGTACTTC
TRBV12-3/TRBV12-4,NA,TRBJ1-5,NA,CASSWGGYQPQHF,TGTGCCAGCAGTTGGGGGGGATATCAGCCCCAGCATTTT
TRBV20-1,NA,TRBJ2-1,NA,CSASRGGRNEQFF,TGCAGTGCTAGTAGGGGGGGCAGGAATGAGCAGTTCTTC
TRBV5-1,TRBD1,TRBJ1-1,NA,CASSGTPGQSNTEAFF,TGCGCCAGCAGCGGCACACCGGGACAGTCGAACACTGAAGCTTTCTTT
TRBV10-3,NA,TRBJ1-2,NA,CAISERQDYGYTF,TGTGCCATCAGTGAACGGCAGGACTATGGCTACACCTTC
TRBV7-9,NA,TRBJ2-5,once,CASSLAEQGRKETQYF,TGTGCCAGCAGCTTAGCCGAACAGGGGAGGAAAGAGACCCAGTACTTC
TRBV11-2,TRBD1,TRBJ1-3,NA,CASSYRTGTGNTIYF,TGTGCCAGCAGCTACCGGACAGGCACTGGAAACACCATATATTTT
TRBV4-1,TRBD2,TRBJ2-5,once,CASSQGGLAQETQYF,TGCGCCAGCAGCCAAGGGGGACTAGCGCAAGAGACCCAGTACTTC
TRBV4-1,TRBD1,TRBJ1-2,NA,CASSQDRQQGARGYTF,TGCGCCAGCAGCCAAGATCGGCAACAGGGGGCGCGGGGCTACACCTTC
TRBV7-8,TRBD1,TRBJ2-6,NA,CASSPRGGANVLTF,TGTGCCAGCAGCCCCAGGGGGGGGGCCAACGTCCTGACTTTC
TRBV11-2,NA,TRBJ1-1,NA,CASSLGQGIGRTEAFF,TGTGCCAGCAGCTTAGGGCAGGGAATCGGGCGCACTGAAGCTTTCTTT
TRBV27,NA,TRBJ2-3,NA,CASKEGGTDTQYF,TGTGCCAGCAAAGAAGGAGGGACGGATACGCAGTATTTT
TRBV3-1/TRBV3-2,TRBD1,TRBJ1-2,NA,CASSQQTGDYGYTF,TGTGCCAGCAGCCAGCAAACAGGGGACTATGGCTACACCTTC
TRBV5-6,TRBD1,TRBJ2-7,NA,CASSGRGTGMVEYF,TGTGCCAGCAGCGGTCGGGGGACAGGGATGGTAGAGTACTTC
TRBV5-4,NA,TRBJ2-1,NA,CASSRTTGRNEQFF,TGTGCCAGCAGCAGGACGACAGGCCGCAATGAGCAGTTCTTC
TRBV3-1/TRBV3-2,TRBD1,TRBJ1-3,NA,CASSPGQGYSGNTIYF,TGTGCCAGCAGCCCCGGACAGGGCTACTCTGGAAACACCATATATTTT
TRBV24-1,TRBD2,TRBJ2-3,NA,CATRGTSEAHTQYF,TGTGCCACCAGAGGGACTAGCGAGGCGCATACGCAGTATTTT
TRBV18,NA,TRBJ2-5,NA,CASSLDRLETQYF,TGTGCCAGCTCACTCGACAGGCTAGAGACCCAGTACTTC
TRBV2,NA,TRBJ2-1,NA,CASSPQVYNEQFF,TGTGCCAGCAGTCCCCAGGTGTACAATGAGCAGTTCTTC
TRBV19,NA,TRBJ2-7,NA,CASSYRGTYEQYF,TGTGCCAGTAGTTATAGGGGAACCTACGAGCAGTACTTC
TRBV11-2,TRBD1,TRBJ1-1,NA,CASSSRGPMNTEAFF,TGTGCCAGCAGCTCGAGGGGGCCCATGAACACTGAAGCTTTCTTT
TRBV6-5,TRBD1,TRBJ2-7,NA,CASSTTGVSYEQYF,TGTGCCAGCAGTACGACAGGGGTCAGCTACGAGCAGTACTTC
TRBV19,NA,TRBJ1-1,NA,CASSSRRPSNTEAFF,TGTGCCAGTAGTAGTAGGCGGCCCTCGAACACTGAAGCTTTCTTT
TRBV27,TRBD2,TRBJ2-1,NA,CASGGLAGGPYNEQFF,TGTGCCAGCGGAGGCCTAGCGGGGGGGCCTTACAATGAGCAGTTCTTC
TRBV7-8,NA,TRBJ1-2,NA,CASSLAGDYGYTF,TGTGCCAGCAGCTTAGCAGGGGACTATGGCTACACCTTC
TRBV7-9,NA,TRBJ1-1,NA,CASSPLTALNTEAFF,TGTGCCAGCAGCCCTTTGACAGCGCTGAACACTGAAGCTTTCTTT
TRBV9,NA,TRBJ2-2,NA,CASSVDVITNTGELFF,TGTGCCAGCAGCGTAGACGTGATCACAAACACCGGGGAGCTGTTTTTT
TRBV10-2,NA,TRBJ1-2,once,CASSDLGANYGYTF,TGCGCCAGCAGTGATCTGGGAGCTAACTATGGCTACACCTTC
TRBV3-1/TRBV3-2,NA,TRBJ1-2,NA,CASSQDGARYGYTF,TGTGCCAGCAGCCAAGATGGGGCCCGCTATGGCTACACCTTC
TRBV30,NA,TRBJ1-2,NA,CAWKDGIGSVYGYTF,TGTGCCTGGAAGGATGGCATAGGGAGTGTCTATGGCTACACCTTC
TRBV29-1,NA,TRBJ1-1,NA,CSVEGIGDGEAFF,TGCAGCGTTGAGGGAATAGGGGATGGTGAAGCTTTCTTT
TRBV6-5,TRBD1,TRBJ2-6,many,CASRYSQGAGANVLTF,TGTGCCAGCAGATACTCCCAGGGGGCTGGGGCCAACGTCCTGACTTTC
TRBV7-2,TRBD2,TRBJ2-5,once,CASSLGGGRLETQYF,TGTGCCAGCAGCTTAGGCGGGGGGCGATTAGAGACCCAGTACTTC
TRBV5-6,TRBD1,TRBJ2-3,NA,CASSPQGDVSTDTQYF,TGTGCCAGCAGCCCCCAGGGGGACGTTAGCACAGATACGCAGTATTTT
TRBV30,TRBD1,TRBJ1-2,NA,CAGSRDRSLNGYTF,TGTGCCGGCAGCCGGGACAGGAGTTTAAATGGCTACACCTTC
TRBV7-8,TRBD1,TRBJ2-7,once,CASSLDRGLYEQYF,TGTGCCAGCAGCTTAGACAGGGGTCTCTACGAGCAGTACTTC
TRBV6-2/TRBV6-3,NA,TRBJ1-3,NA,CASSYLSGGNTIYF,TGTGCCAGCAGTTATTTATCCGGGGGAAACACCATATATTTT
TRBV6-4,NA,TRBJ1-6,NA,CASSDSRHPNSPLHF,TGTGCCAGCAGTGACTCTAGACACCCGAATTCACCCCTCCACTTT
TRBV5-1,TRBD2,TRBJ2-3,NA,CASSPEASGTDTQYF,TGCGCCAGCAGCCCGGAGGCTAGCGGTACAGATACGCAGTATTTT
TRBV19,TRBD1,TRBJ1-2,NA,CASKGQGTNYGYTF,TGTGCCAGTAAAGGACAGGGCACTAACTATGGCTACACCTTC
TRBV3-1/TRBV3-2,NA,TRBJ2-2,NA,CASSQLNGRVHTGELFF,TGTGCCAGCAGCCAGTTGAACGGGCGGGTGCACACCGGGGAGCTGTTTTTT
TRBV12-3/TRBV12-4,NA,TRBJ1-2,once,CASSFRRDYGYTF,TGTGCCAGCAGTTTCCGGAGAGACTATGGCTACACCTTC
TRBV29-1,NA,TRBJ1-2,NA,CSVGRQAF,TGCAGCGTTGGCAGGCAGGCCTTC
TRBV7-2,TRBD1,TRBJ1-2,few,CASSFIRGRKHGYTF,TGTGCCAGCAGCTTTATCAGGGGGCGCAAACATGGCTACACCTTC
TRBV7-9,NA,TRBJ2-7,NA,CASSPPRVIYEQYF,TGTGCCAGCAGCCCTCCGCGGGTTATCTACGAGCAGTACTTC
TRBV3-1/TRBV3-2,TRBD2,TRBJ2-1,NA,CASSQGLAENNEQFF,TGTGCCAGCAGCCAAGGCCTAGCGGAGAACAATGAGCAGTTCTTC
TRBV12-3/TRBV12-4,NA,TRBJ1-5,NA,CASRPGKQPQHF,TGTGCCAGCAGGCCAGGGAAGCAGCCCCAGCATTTT
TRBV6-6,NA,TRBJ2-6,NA,CASSRPGHYLSGANVLTF,TGTGCCAGCAGTCGACCGGGACACTATCTCTCTGGGGCCAACGTCCTGACTTTC